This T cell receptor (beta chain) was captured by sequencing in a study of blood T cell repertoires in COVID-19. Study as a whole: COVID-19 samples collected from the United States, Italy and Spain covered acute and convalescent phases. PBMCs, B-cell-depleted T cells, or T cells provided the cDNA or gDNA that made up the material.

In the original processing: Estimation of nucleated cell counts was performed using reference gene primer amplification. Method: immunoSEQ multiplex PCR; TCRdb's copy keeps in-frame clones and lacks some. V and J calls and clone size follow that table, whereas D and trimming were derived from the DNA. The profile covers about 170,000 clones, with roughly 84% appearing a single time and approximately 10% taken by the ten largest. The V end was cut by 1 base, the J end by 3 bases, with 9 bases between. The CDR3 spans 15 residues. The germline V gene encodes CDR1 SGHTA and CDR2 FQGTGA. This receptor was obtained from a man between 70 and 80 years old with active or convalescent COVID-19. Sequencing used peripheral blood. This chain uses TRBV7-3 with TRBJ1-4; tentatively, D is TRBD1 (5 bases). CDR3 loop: CASSLSGASNEKLFF. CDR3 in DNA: TGTGCCAGCAGCTTAAGTGGGGCATCTAATGAAAAACTGTTTTTT. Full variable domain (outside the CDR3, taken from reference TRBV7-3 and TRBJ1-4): GAGVSQTPSNKVTEKGKYVELRCDPISGHTALYWYRQSLGQGPEFLIYFQGTGAADDSGLPNDRFFAVRPEGSVSTLKIQRTERGDSAVYLCASSLSGASNEKLFFGSGTQLSVL.